The following is a T cell receptor beta chain sequence with its context. The target antigen is unknown. Germline assignment: CDR1 GTSNPN and CDR2 SVGIG (reference sequence). The V end was cut by 0 bases, the J end by 11 bases, with 13 bases between. The CDR3 length is 12 residues. In the authors' methods: From ImmunoSEQ came sequences covering only the junction and carrying no quality scores, so filtering differed. Using immunoSEQ multiplex PCR, the repertoire was profiled, and TCRdb retains in-frame clones only, with some absent. V, J and clone size reflect that table, while D and trimming were determined from the DNA. The sample lists approximately 1.5 million clones, around 98.5% occurring once. The sample originates from a study of shared clonotypes between healthy human individuals. On the study more broadly: Donor composition was a couple of women and a few men, aged 18 to 49. Study findings and constraints: The sharing of 4% to 5.5% of naive CD4 clonotypes was seen across several donors.

Both subsets, CD45RA+ naive and CD45RA-negative memory, were split from the CD4+ cells. This receptor was identified in a man aged 25 to 45 in good health. V and J are TRBV30 and TRBJ1-2; a weak D match, TRBD1 (6 bases). Material: naive CD4+ T cells sorted from blood. Subset meaning: CD45RA+ positively selected. DNA of the CDR3: TGTGCCTGGAGTGTAGGGGGGGTGGCTTACACCTTC. Protein product: CAWSVGGVAYTF.